These 13 T cell receptor beta chains were sequenced from one sample in a study of regulatory T cells in long-lasting Graves disease. The time point is: persistent/refractory GD, antithyroid drugs over 5 years with positive TRAb. PBMC-derived RNA was used for the TCR library. Assembly of TCR beta libraries relied on iRepertoire HTBI primers together with Arm-PCR of CDR3 regions. TCRdb called the multiplex PCR reads again in MiXCR, with one record for every CDR3 protein. The table has over 450,000 distinct CDR3 sequences, about a fifth seen once. Specimen: peripheral blood mononuclear cells (PBMCs), collected when the disease was refractory, from a patient treated with antithyroid drugs. The receptors originated from a female donor with Graves disease.

This sequence joins TRBV6-1 and TRBJ1-4; D might be TRBD1 (5 bases). Trimming stripped 6 bases from V and 5 bases from J, with 13 bases between. This CDR3 comprises 14 residues. The V gene's germline CDR1 is MNHNS and CDR2 SASEGT. CDR3 DNA: TGTGCCAGCAGATCCGGGACCGCCAATGAAAAACTGTTTTTT. It encodes CASRSGTANEKLFF.

This clonotype was observed many times. The chain is built from TRBV20-1 and TRBJ1-2; D remains unclear. V lost 2 bases and J lost 5, with 9 bases in between. The CDR3 runs 12 residues. CDR1 is DFQATT, CDR2 SNEGSKA, per germline (reference sequence). CDR3 region: CSARKGGYGYTF. The CDR3 nucleotides read TGCAGTGCTAGAAAGGGTGGTTATGGCTACACCTTC.

This clonotype came up a few times. In nucleotides, the CDR3 is TGTGCCAGCAGCCTAATGACAGGGCCCACGGTCGAGCAGTACTTC. Residues: CASSLMTGPTVEQYF. This sequence joins TRBV11-1 and TRBJ2-7, with 7 bases identical to TRBD1. V dropped 5 bases and J dropped 6; count of bases not matched to a gene: 13. Germline lookup yields CDR1 SGHAT and CDR2 FQDESV (reference sequence). The CDR3 spans 15 residues.

The V and J genes are TRBV4-3 and TRBJ2-4; TRBD2 matches 8 bases. The CDR3 sequence is 15 residues long. V lost 0 bases and J lost 8; bases outside the gene matches: 6. Germline V gene data show CDR1 as LGHNA and CDR2 as YSLEER. The CDR3 bases are TGCGCCAGCAGCCAAGATCGCGGTAGCGGGGACATTCAGTACTTC. It specifies CASSQDRGSGDIQYF.

This chain joins TRBV29-1 and TRBJ2-7, with D perhaps matching TRBD1 (6 bases). This CDR3 comprises 14 residues. Per germline, CDR1 SQVTM and CDR2 ANQGSEA. V lost 4 bases to trimming and J lost 2 bases, with 15 bases between them. DNA of the CDR3: TGCAGCGTTGTCCCAACAGGGCCCCCCTACGAGCAGTACTTC. This translates into CSVVPTGPPYEQYF.

This clonotype was found many times. This chain links TRBV28 with TRBJ2-4; maybe TRBD2 (5 bases). V was cut by 5 bases and J by 10 bases, with 15 bases left in between. The CDR3 spans 13 residues. From germline, CDR1 is MDHEN and CDR2 SYDVKM. CDR3 loop: CASSPRPSRIQYF. CDR3 coding DNA: TGTGCCAGCAGTCCCAGACCTAGCCGTATTCAGTACTTC.

This clonotype showed up many times. V and J are TRBV28 and TRBJ2-4, with a tentative D call TRBD1 (6 bases). The CDR3 has 16 residues. Trimming pared 5 bases from V and 0 bases from J, leaving 14 bases between. Per germline, CDR1 MDHEN and CDR2 SYDVKM. The CDR3 is CASSPDSFLAKNIQYF. The CDR3 region has the DNA TGTGCCAGCAGTCCGGACAGTTTTTTAGCCAAAAACATTCAGTACTTC. The full variable domain, in which reference TRBV28 and TRBJ2-4 provide the parts outside the CDR3, is DVKVTQSSRYLVKRTGEKVFLECVQDMDHENMFWYRQDPGLGLRLIYFSYDVKMKEKGDIPEGYSVSREKKERFSLILESASTNQTSMYLCASSPDSFLAKNIQYFGAGTRLSVL.

The chain couples TRBV10-3 to TRBJ1-5, with D possibly TRBD1 on 5 matching bases. This CDR3 comprises 11 residues. V was pared by 11 bases and J by 11 bases, with 16 bases between. The germline gives CDR1 ENHRY, CDR2 SYGVKD. The CDR3 here is CAAGPEGSQHF. Written as DNA, the CDR3 is TGTGCCGCTGGGCCAGAGGGGTCCCAGCATTTT.

The V and J genes are TRBV28 and TRBJ2-7, with 8 bases identical to TRBD1. The junction had 14 bases not matched to a gene; V was cut back by 8 bases and J by 2 bases. Germline CDR1 reads MDHEN; CDR2 reads SYDVKM. The CDR3 runs to 16 residues. The CDR3 region has the DNA TGTGCCAGCTCACCCCTCGAGTCAGGGGGCACCTACGAGCAGTACTTC. It encodes CASSPLESGGTYEQYF.

This clonotype was seen at least ten times. The V call is TRBV28, the J call TRBJ1-2; D not certain. Trimming left V 2 bases short and J 1 base short, with 8 bases between. The CDR3 is 14 amino acids. From germline, CDR1 is MDHEN and CDR2 SYDVKM. The chain's CDR3 is CASSLPGGNYGYTF. The CDR3 region has the DNA TGTGCCAGCAGTTTACCGGGTGGTAACTATGGCTACACCTTC.

In its sample, this clonotype was seen many times. For the CDR3, the DNA is TGTGCCAGCAGTCGGACAGGAGAATACAATCAGCCCCAGCATTTT. Its translation: CASSRTGEYNQPQHF. The chain uses TRBV6-1 and TRBJ1-5; 7 nucleotides agree with TRBD1. This CDR3 region has 15 residues. CDR1 and CDR2 (germline): MNHNS, SASEGT. J was trimmed by 3 bases and V by 5 bases; bases with no gene match: 7.

The J gene is TRBJ1-2, the V gene TRBV2, with TRBD1 as a possible D gene (5 bases). CDR1 and CDR2 from the germline V gene are SNHLY and FYNNEI. The V gene lost 5 bases and the J gene lost 8 bases, with 12 bases spanning the gap. This CDR3 is 12 amino acids long. As DNA, the CDR3 is TGTGCCAGCAGTATGGGGGGTGGCGGCTACACCTTC. It codes for CASSMGGGGYTF.

Here the CDR3 DNA reads TGCGCCAGCAGCCGAGGGACCAGGAATACCAACTATGGCTACACCTTC. Translating it yields CASSRGTRNTNYGYTF. The V and J genes are TRBV5-1 and TRBJ1-2, with D tentatively TRBD1 (5 bases). The ends were cut back, 4 bases at V and 2 bases at J, with 18 bases in the middle. The CDR3 extends over 16 amino acids. The germline CDR1 and CDR2 sequences are SGHRS and YFSETQ.